Presented here are 27 T cell receptor beta chains from one specimen sequenced in a study of blood T cells in healthy people across ages. Using a J-beta primer mix together with a sample-barcoded 5' primer, a second PCR was run for roughly 7 to 11 cycles. One entry per CDR3 protein, called by TCRdb with MiXCR from the 5' RACE reads. The sample includes roughly 1,800,000 distinct CDR3 sequences, about 50% seen only once; the top ten take roughly 2%. Input material: blood. The receptors were gathered from a woman aged 40 to 50 in good health.

The genes are TRBV4-1 and TRBJ2-7; 8 bases agree with TRBD2. V gave up 0 bases and J gave up 6 bases; unmatched junction bases: 7. The CDR3 loop spans 15 amino acids. Germline V gene sequence: CDR1 MGHRA, CDR2 YSYEKL. The CDR3 reads CASSQDGTRSSEQYF. The CDR3 DNA sequence: TGCGCCAGCAGCCAAGATGGGACTAGATCGTCCGAGCAGTACTTC.

This clonotype was seen only a few times. V gene TRBV5-1 combines with J gene TRBJ2-1; the match to TRBD1 covers 7 bases. The CDR3 extends over 16 amino acids. The V gene end was trimmed by 2 bases and the J gene end by 9 bases; junction bases not matched to a gene: 14. Germline values: CDR1 SGHRS, CDR2 YFSETQ. The CDR3 loop reads CASSFKQGSSIGEQFF. The CDR3 DNA sequence: TGCGCCAGCAGCTTCAAACAGGGGTCATCTATTGGTGAGCAGTTCTTC.

The chain couples TRBV4-2 to TRBJ1-2; D is undetermined. Germline V lookup: CDR1 LGHNA, CDR2 YNFKEQ. The CDR3 totals 14 residues. Trimming shortened V by 0 bases and J by 4 bases, and 9 bases separated the two germline ends. The CDR3 is CASSQDSQPYGYTF. DNA of the CDR3: TGTGCCAGCAGCCAAGACAGCCAGCCCTATGGCTACACCTTC.

The sample holds a few counts of this clonotype. The genes are TRBV24-1 and TRBJ2-6, with D hard to call. Germline CDR1 KGHDR, CDR2 SFDVKD. CDR3 length: 12 residues. Between the trimmed V and J ends, which lost 9 bases and 5 bases, there was a span of 7 bases. The CDR3 nucleotides read TGTGCCACCCTTAGTTGGGCCAACGTCCTGACTTTC. Translating gives CATLSWANVLTF.

The V call is TRBV7-2, the J call TRBJ1-1; D unresolved. The CDR3 consists of 13 residues. The germline gives CDR1 SGHTA, CDR2 FQGNSA. V lost 5 bases and J 11 bases, leaving 18 bases between the germline ends. The CDR3 region has the DNA TGTGCCAGCAGCCCCACATTGAGGGTTGGTGCTTTCTTT. It specifies CASSPTLRVGAFF. The complete variable domain, with remaining parts taken from reference TRBV7-2 and TRBJ1-1, reads GAGVSQSPSNKVTEKGKDVELRCDPISGHTALYWYRQSLGQGLEFLIYFQGNSAPDKSGLPSDRFSAERTGGSVSTLTIQRTQQEDSAVYLCASSPTLRVGAFFGQGTRLTVV.

The chain recombines TRBV2 with TRBJ2-3; 9 nucleotides line up with TRBD2. The CDR3 totals 15 residues. Germline CDR1 is SNHLY and CDR2 is FYNNEI. V lost 5 bases to trimming and J lost 4 bases; unmatched junction nucleotides: 7. This CDR3 is CASSPAGGSADTQYF. Here the CDR3 DNA reads TGTGCCAGCAGTCCTGCGGGGGGGTCGGCAGATACGCAGTATTTT. Based on the CDR3 plus reference TRBV2 and TRBJ2-3, the full variable domain is EPEVTQTPSHQVTQMGQEVILRCVPISNHLYFYWYRQILGQKVEFLVSFYNNEISEKSEIFDDQFSVERPDGSNFTLKIRSTKLEDSAMYFCASSPAGGSADTQYFGPGTRLTVL.

The rearrangement links TRBV7-2 to TRBJ2-3, with TRBD2 matching over 16 bases. This CDR3 has 18 residues. The V segment lost 6 bases and the J segment 6 bases; nucleotides outside the gene matches: 12. Germline values: CDR1 SGHTA, CDR2 FQGNSA. The CDR3 sequence: CASRATGTSGGASDTQYF. CDR3 bases: TGTGCCAGCAGAGCCACCGGGACTAGCGGGGGGGCATCGGATACGCAGTATTTT.

The chain couples TRBV7-9 to TRBJ2-3; D gene ambiguous. Germline CDR1 reads SEHNR; CDR2 reads FQNEAQ (reference sequence). The CDR3 totals 13 residues. Trimming left V 2 bases short and J 6 bases short, with 9 bases between. The CDR3 DNA reads as TGTGCCAGCAGCTTAAGCCCTCTCGATACGCAGTATTTT. It translates to CASSLSPLDTQYF.

The chain combines TRBV4-1 with TRBJ1-1; D uncertain. With 1 base removed from V and 5 bases from J, the gap between germline ends came to 11 bases. This CDR3 contains 14 residues. Germline V gene data show CDR1 as MGHRA and CDR2 as YSYEKL. The CDR3 nucleotides are TGCGCCAGCAGCCAAGGAAGGGAAGGAACTGAAGCTTTCTTT. It codes for CASSQGREGTEAFF.

This clonotype was detected a few times. The V call is TRBV6-2 or TRBV6-3, the J call TRBJ2-1; 11 nucleotides match TRBD2. The CDR3 is 17 residues long. V trimming: 2 bases; J trimming: 0 bases; junction bases outside the gene matches: 3. Per the germline V gene, CDR1 is MNHEY and CDR2 is SVGEGT. CDR3 protein: CASSYASGGSSYNEQFF. The CDR3 DNA is TGTGCCAGCAGTTACGCTAGCGGGGGGAGCTCCTACAATGAGCAGTTCTTC.

As to this clonotype: A junction end diverges from the germline sequence, so it may reflect a read error. This chain connects TRBV11-1 to TRBJ2-3, with D possibly matching TRBD2 (7 bases). The CDR3 runs 15 residues. The germline CDR1 and CDR2 sequences are SGHAT and FQDESV (reference sequence). The chain's CDR3 is CASSLEDRGADAQYF. As DNA, the CDR3 is TGTGCCAGCAGCTTAGAAGATCGGGGGGCAGATGCGCAGTATTTT.

The rearrangement links TRBV7-8 to TRBJ2-1; 8 bases are shared with TRBD1. There are 14 residues in the CDR3. Losses at the gene ends were 9 bases for V and 8 bases for J; bases not matched to a gene: 12. Germline CDR1 and CDR2: SGHVS and FQNEAQ. The chain's CDR3 is CASSRDRGWDEQFF. In DNA form, the CDR3 reads TGTGCCAGTAGCCGAGACAGGGGCTGGGATGAGCAGTTCTTC.

The chain links TRBV7-2 to TRBJ1-2; 7 bases align to TRBD1. Germline V gene data show CDR1 as SGHTA and CDR2 as FQGNSA. Unmatched junction bases numbered 11, after V lost 6 bases and J lost 4 bases. This CDR3 is 15 amino acids long. Written as DNA, the CDR3 is TGTGCCAGCAGACACTGGGAGGGGGCGAGCTATGGCTACACCTTC. Encoded protein: CASRHWEGASYGYTF.

The genes are TRBV5-1 and TRBJ2-3, with 9 bases matching TRBD1. This CDR3 region has 15 residues. Germline CDR1 is SGHRS and CDR2 is YFSETQ. V shed 5 bases, J shed 4 bases, and the junction held 8 bases outside the gene matches. CDR3 sequence (DNA): TGCGCCAGCAGATTCCGGGGGACAGGGTCAGATACGCAGTATTTT. Its protein product is CASRFRGTGSDTQYF.

A word on this clonotype: One end of the junction is discordant with germline, which a read error may explain. This chain joins TRBV20-1 and TRBJ2-1; D assignment may be TRBD1 or TRBD2 (6 bases each). The CDR3 totals 15 residues. The germline CDR1 and CDR2 sequences are DFQATT and SNEGSKA (reference sequence). CDR3 sequence reads: CSARDRGAVYNEQFF. The CDR3 DNA is TGCAGTGCTAGAGATAGGGGGGCGGTGTACAATGAACAGTTCTTC.

The chain uses TRBV20-1 and TRBJ2-7; 10 nucleotides line up with TRBD2. In germline, CDR1 is DFQATT, CDR2 SNEGSKA (reference sequence). The CDR3 has 15 amino acids. V lost 3 bases to trimming and J lost 0 bases; unmatched junction nucleotides: 5. The CDR3 DNA follows: TGCAGTGCTAGGAGGCTAGCGGGGGCCTCCTACGAGCAGTACTTC. Amino acids: CSARRLAGASYEQYF.

This clonotype has just a few counts. The gene calls are TRBV7-9 and TRBJ1-1; unclear D gene. The CDR3 loop spans 15 amino acids. Trimming took off 5 bases at V and 1 base at J, with 14 bases between the two ends. Germline CDR1 and CDR2: SEHNR and FQNEAQ (reference sequence). The chain's CDR3 is CASSTGGRGNTEAFF. In DNA form, the CDR3 reads TGTGCCAGCAGCACTGGCGGACGGGGGAACACTGAAGCTTTCTTT.

The gene calls are TRBV5-6 and TRBJ2-5; the D gene is possibly TRBD1 (6 bases). This CDR3 has 14 residues. V lost 4 bases and J 5 bases, leaving 15 bases between the germline ends. Germline V gene data show CDR1 as SGHDT and CDR2 as YYEEEE. The CDR3 loop reads CASSHTRGLETQYF. For the CDR3, the DNA is TGTGCCAGCAGCCACACGAGGGGGTTGGAGACCCAGTACTTC.

The V call is TRBV4-3, the J call TRBJ2-3, with 8 bases that match TRBD2. Germline V gives CDR1 LGHNA, CDR2 YSLEER. This CDR3 is built from 15 residues. J gave up 5 bases and V 3 bases, and 7 bases lay outside the gene matches. The CDR3 here is CASSHSGASGDTQYF. The CDR3 DNA reads as TGCGCCAGCAGCCATAGCGGGGCTTCCGGAGATACGCAGTATTTT.

In this sample, this clonotype turned up once. The rearrangement joins TRBV3-1 to TRBJ2-3; the D gene is possibly TRBD2 (5 bases). The CDR3 has 16 residues. The germline V gene has CDR1 LGHDT and CDR2 YNNKEL (reference sequence). Trimming cost V 0 bases and J 0 bases, with 10 bases left between them. The CDR3 DNA sequence: TGTGCCAGCAGCCAAGATCCGGGAACAAGCACAGATACGCAGTATTTT. Translated, it gives CASSQDPGTSTDTQYF.

V usage is TRBV27 and J usage is TRBJ2-5, with 8 bases lining up with TRBD2. V shed 5 bases and J 5 bases; nucleotides not matched to a gene: 16. The CDR3 spans 17 residues. Germline CDR1 is MNHEY and CDR2 is SMNVEV (reference sequence). The CDR3 loop reads CASSPISGGLGGETQYF. The DNA of the CDR3 is TGTGCCAGCAGTCCCATCAGCGGGGGCCTGGGGGGGGAGACCCAGTACTTC.

This chain links TRBV5-1 with TRBJ2-1, with D uncertain. Per the germline V gene, CDR1 is SGHRS and CDR2 is YFSETQ. V gave up 0 bases and J gave up 5 bases, with 15 bases separating them. This CDR3 has 16 residues. The CDR3 DNA sequence: TGCGCCAGCAGCTTGGGTCTAGTAAGGTGGAACAATGAGCAGTTCTTC. The encoded protein is CASSLGLVRWNNEQFF.

This clonotype was seen more than once but under ten times. The CDR3 region is CASSLDSGAGASEQYF. The CDR3 nucleotides are TGCGCCAGCAGCTTGGATTCCGGGGCGGGGGCGAGTGAGCAGTACTTC. The rearrangement uses TRBV5-1 and TRBJ2-7; maybe TRBD2 (7 bases). Germline V gene sequence: CDR1 SGHRS, CDR2 YFSETQ. The CDR3 is made up of 16 amino acids. Trimming pared 0 bases from V and 7 bases from J, leaving 20 bases between. Combining the CDR3 with reference TRBV5-1 and TRBJ2-7 gives the whole variable domain KAGVTQTPRYLIKTRGQQVTLSCSPISGHRSVSWYQQTPGQGLQFLFEYFSETQRNKGNFPGRFSGRQFSNSRSEMNVSTLELGDSALYLCASSLDSGAGASEQYFGPGTRLTVT.

The chain uses TRBV19 and TRBJ2-4; D possibly matches TRBD1 or TRBD2 (5 bases each). The closer fit of TRBJ2-5 to the DNA end suggests the J call may be wrong. CDR1 LNHDA and CDR2 SQIVND come from the germline V gene (reference sequence). The CDR3 covers 13 residues. This CDR3 reads CASSMGPKETQYF. The CDR3 nucleotides read TGTGCCAGTAGTATGGGACCGAAAGAGACCCAGTACTTC.

This chain uses TRBV20-1 with TRBJ1-5, with D perhaps TRBD1 (5 bases). The V gene lost 6 bases and the J gene lost 5 bases, with 14 bases spanning the gap. This CDR3 has 13 residues. CDR1 DFQATT and CDR2 SNEGSKA come from the germline V gene (reference sequence). CDR3 coding DNA: TGCAGTGCACATACGTCGGGGGATCAGCCCCAGCATTTT. Translating it yields CSAHTSGDQPQHF.

This clonotype was seen a single time. J is TRBJ2-1 and V is TRBV20-1; 9 bases agree with TRBD2. From germline, CDR1 is DFQATT and CDR2 SNEGSKA (reference sequence). J gave up 5 bases and V 4 bases, and 9 bases lay outside the gene matches. The CDR3 is made up of 15 amino acids. CDR3 amino acids: CSATSARGGNNEQFF. The CDR3 DNA is TGCAGTGCTACGAGCGCGCGGGGGGGCAACAATGAGCAGTTCTTC.

V is TRBV27 and J is TRBJ2-7; 11 bases line up with TRBD2. Germline V gene sequence: CDR1 MNHEY, CDR2 SMNVEV (reference sequence). This CDR3 contains 14 residues. The ends lost 5 bases at V and 3 bases at J; junction bases unmatched: 3. CDR3 sequence (DNA): TGTGCCAGCAGTAAGGGACTAGCGGTCTACGAGCAGTACTTC. Amino acids: CASSKGLAVYEQYF.